Presented here are 15 T cell receptor beta chains from one specimen sequenced in a study of CD8 T cells in Susac syndrome. Reverse transcription of about 0.5 to 1 ug RNA used random hexamers. TCRdb re-called the immunoSEQ multiplex PCR reads with MiXCR, one entry per CDR3 protein. The sample carries some 110,000 distinct CDR3 sequences, 95% to 96% recorded once. Material for sequencing was CD4+ T cells from PBMCs. The receptors were gathered from a human donor with Susac syndrome.

This clonotype came up once. The V call is TRBV6-2 or TRBV6-3, the J call TRBJ2-7; a possible D gene is TRBD1 (5 bases). CDR1 and CDR2 (germline): MNHEY, SVGEGT. Trimming cost V 6 bases and J 1 base, with 10 bases left between them. This CDR3 region has 13 residues. CDR3 amino acids: CASREQGSYEQYF. DNA for the CDR3: TGTGCCAGCAGGGAGCAGGGATCCTACGAGCAGTACTTC.

The DNA for the CDR3 is TGTGCCAGCACGGGGGGCCCCAACTATGGCTACACCTTC. This sequence encodes CASTGGPNYGYTF. This rearrangement joins TRBV6-1 to TRBJ1-2; tentatively, D is TRBD1 (6 bases). V was clipped by 7 bases and J by 2 bases, with 11 bases between them. Germline V CDR1 and CDR2: MNHNS, SASEGT. The CDR3 has 13 amino acids.

This sequence joins TRBV20-1 and TRBJ1-1; TRBD1 agrees at 7 bases. Germline CDR1 reads DFQATT; CDR2 reads SNEGSKA (reference sequence). This CDR3 region has 16 residues. V trimming: 0 bases; J trimming: 0 bases; junction bases outside the gene matches: 7. For the CDR3, the DNA is TGCAGTGCTAGAGATTGGGGACAGAAGGTGAACACTGAAGCTTTCTTT. Its translation: CSARDWGQKVNTEAFF.

J is TRBJ1-2 and V is TRBV19; TRBD1 might be the D (5 bases). V lost 7 bases to trimming and J lost 2 bases, with 14 bases between them. This CDR3 has 14 amino acids. Germline loops: CDR1 LNHDA, CDR2 SQIVND (reference sequence). The DNA for the CDR3 is TGTGCCAGTAACGTGGACACGAACAACTATGGCTACACCTTC. It encodes CASNVDTNNYGYTF.

V is TRBV20-1 and J is TRBJ1-5, with a weak D call TRBD1 (5 bases). Germline V gene sequence: CDR1 DFQATT, CDR2 SNEGSKA (reference sequence). CDR3 length: 14 amino acids. Trimming left V 5 bases short and J 3 bases short, with 14 bases between. The CDR3 reads CSAGQDTNNQPQHF. The CDR3 DNA is TGCAGTGCTGGCCAGGACACCAACAATCAGCCCCAGCATTTT.

The gene calls are TRBV19 and TRBJ2-5; D is possibly TRBD1 or TRBD2 (5 bases each). V lost 10 bases to trimming and J lost 5 bases, with 17 bases between them. The length of the CDR3 is 13 residues. Looked up from germline, CDR1 is LNHDA and CDR2 is SQIVND (reference sequence). The CDR3 DNA follows: TGTGCCACTGGGGACCCACCGGTGGAGACCCAGTACTTC. The encoded protein is CATGDPPVETQYF.

This rearrangement joins TRBV28 to TRBJ2-2, with D possibly matching TRBD1 (6 bases). The germline CDR1 and CDR2 sequences are MDHEN and SYDVKM. V was cut by 5 bases and J by 5 bases, with 15 bases left in between. The CDR3 is 15 amino acids. CDR3 in amino acids: CASSRPGHSTGELFF. CDR3 nucleotides: TGTGCCAGCAGTCGACCGGGACACTCGACCGGGGAGCTGTTTTTT.

The chain recombines TRBV12-3 or TRBV12-4 with TRBJ2-5; 12 bases line up with TRBD2. The CDR3 is 16 amino acids. J was trimmed by 4 bases and V by 6 bases; bases with no gene match: 9. CDR3 in amino acids: CASSTRLAGEGETQYF. CDR3 sequence (DNA): TGTGCCAGCAGCACCAGACTAGCGGGAGAGGGAGAGACCCAGTACTTC.

The chain combines TRBV6-2 or TRBV6-3 with TRBJ2-5; perhaps TRBD2 as D (6 bases). Germline lookup yields CDR1 MNHEY and CDR2 SVGEGT. Trimming stripped 8 bases from V and 6 bases from J, with 19 bases between. The CDR3 spans 14 residues. CDR3 DNA: TGTGCCAGCGCCCCGGGACTGCCTCAAAAGACCCAGTACTTC. It translates to CASAPGLPQKTQYF.

V gene TRBV4-2 combines with J gene TRBJ2-5; D might be TRBD1 (7 bases). The germline V gene encodes CDR1 LGHNA and CDR2 YNFKEQ. Trimming stripped 3 bases from V and 2 bases from J, with 13 bases between. The CDR3 is made up of 15 amino acids. CDR3 amino acids: CASSQQTGTQETQYF. The CDR3, as DNA: TGTGCCAGCAGCCAGCAGACAGGGACTCAAGAGACCCAGTACTTC.

This clonotype was observed a single time. The rearrangement joins TRBV2 to TRBJ2-1; maybe TRBD1 (5 bases). The length of the CDR3 is 13 residues. Per germline, CDR1 SNHLY and CDR2 FYNNEI. Trimming removed 6 bases from V and 4 bases from J, with 10 bases in between. The CDR3, as DNA: TGTGCCAGCAGCCCAGGGATGTACAATGAGCAGTTCTTC. As protein: CASSPGMYNEQFF.

The genes are TRBV24-1 and TRBJ2-2, with D unresolved. The CDR3 length is 16 residues. Germline V gene data show CDR1 as KGHDR and CDR2 as SFDVKD. The V end was cut by 5 bases, the J end by 2 bases, with 14 bases between. The CDR3 DNA follows: TGTGCCACCAGTGTGGGCCCCGCTACTAACACCGGGGAGCTGTTTTTT. This translates into CATSVGPATNTGELFF.

The chain recombines TRBV2 with TRBJ2-3, with TRBD1 matching over 8 bases. Unmatched junction bases numbered 8, after V lost 8 bases and J lost 4 bases. Germline CDR1 and CDR2: SNHLY and FYNNEI. The CDR3 runs to 14 residues. For the CDR3, the DNA is TGTGCCAGCGCCCTAGGACAGGGCGCAGATACGCAGTATTTT. Its translation: CASALGQGADTQYF.

The V and J genes are TRBV28 and TRBJ2-1; 7 bases align to TRBD2. CDR3 length equals 16 residues. After removal of 2 bases from V and 2 bases from J, the junction contained 6 bases not matched to a gene. Germline CDR1 and CDR2: MDHEN and SYDVKM. The CDR3 DNA is TGTGCCAGCAGTTTACAACCCAGCGGGGCCTACAATGAGCAGTTCTTC. This encodes CASSLQPSGAYNEQFF.

The genes are TRBV24-1 and TRBJ2-4; the D is unclear. Germline V gene sequence: CDR1 KGHDR, CDR2 SFDVKD. Between the trimmed V and J ends, which lost 0 bases and 9 bases, there was a span of 11 bases. The CDR3 covers 14 residues. As DNA, the CDR3 is TGTGCCACCAGTGATTTGAGCCAGAACGGCATTCAGTACTTC. Translation gives CATSDLSQNGIQYF.